What follows is one TCR beta chain and its context. This clonotype was recorded at least ten times. The target of this receptor is not known. No per-base quality is available; no much larger clone lies one base away. This entry is derived from a study of early T cells in non-severe SARS-CoV-2 infection (dated by TCRdb to the early 2020s). About the study as a whole: Bulk RNA from unsorted whole blood was used for TCR sequencing, so alpha and beta chains could not be paired. Broad study findings and their caveats: VDJdb matching was skewed toward anti-spike CD8 responses and likely underestimated virus-specific expansions, missing private and CD4 specificities.

Library prep was done by 5' RACE. TCRdb shows the sequencer as NextSeq 500. To correct for sequencing error and PCR bias, the TCR library protocol tagged individual cDNA molecules with unique molecular identifiers. Sequencing covered both TCR alpha and beta chains, and within each sample the abundances of alpha and beta sequences were tightly co-correlated. The original pipeline was this. V gene, J gene and CDR3 annotation of TCR sequences was performed with Decombinator V4. TCRs were defined as expanded if a significant change between any two time points was detected under a Poisson model with p below 0.0001. TCR abundances were normalised to the total number of TCRs sequenced in each sample and reported as counts per million. VDJdb, accessed on 1 November 2021, was searched for TCRs annotated for CMV, EBV and SARS-CoV-2, and TCRs annotated for more than one antigen were excluded. The raw public reads went through TCRdb reprocessing: fastp at Q25, MiXCR clone calling, in-frame beta chains kept. Identical CDR3 proteins give one entry, which carries the most common genes and DNA. What appears here as the V and J calls and clone size reflects TCRdb's work, not the paper's. The sample records tens of thousands of distinct CDR3 sequences, about 5.3% of which are singletons. The ten biggest clones cover approximately 5.4% of the sample.

The study was a case-control design nested within a healthcare worker cohort in London, UK, with weekly nasopharyngeal swab PCR tests and blood sampling. Healthcare workers were recruited during the week of the UK lockdown, between 23 and 31 March 2020, and followed weekly for up to roughly 16 weeks. The sequenced sample was whole blood, obtained at baseline. This receptor was taken from an adult who was a healthcare worker with PCR-confirmed SARS-CoV-2 infection or an uninfected control (not recorded which).

The DNA is TGTGCCATCAGTGAGCCGGGGAGCTCCTACGAGCAGTACTTC. Its amino acids are CAISEPGSSYEQYF. The sequence links TRBV10-3 to TRBJ2-7, with a weak D call of TRBD2 (5 bases match). V gives up 2 bases and J gives up 0 bases, and the segment between their germline ends measures 8 bases. The CDR3 sequence holds 14 residues, the cysteine and phenylalanine included. The entry retains the CDR3 DNA only, 42 bases that are in frame from base 1. CDR1 and CDR2, looked up from the germline V gene, are ENHRY and SYGVKD.